These 9 T cell receptor beta chains originate from one sample sequenced in a study of high-grade serous ovarian cancer treatment subgroups (dated by TCRdb to the early 2020s). Library preparation was by the immunoSEQ multiplex PCR assay. The table was pulled from immuneACCESS by TCRdb, which kept in-frame rearrangements only. Such tables lose some clones; where checked, under half of the loss comes from unresolved V genes, and the rest has no known cause. Recorded for this sample are around 8,800 clones; less than 90% of them occurred a single time. The top ten hold around 1.8% of the sample. The tumor samples were collected prior to definitive surgery or chemotherapy. Sequenced material: tumor tissue. The receptor source for this set is a human donor with high-grade serous ovarian cancer.

This clone was found once. This chain uses TRBV15 with TRBJ1-3; tentative D call: TRBD1 (5 bases). The CDR3 has 16 amino acids. The V gene lost 0 bases and the J gene lost 1 base, with 10 bases spanning the gap. Germline V CDR1 and CDR2: LNHNV, YYDKDF (reference sequence). CDR3 in amino acids: CATSRDRGSSGNTIYF. Here the CDR3 DNA reads TGTGCCACCAGCAGAGATAGGGGATCGTCTGGAAACACCATATATTTT.

The V call is TRBV9, the J call TRBJ1-1; no reliable D call. Trimming pared 3 bases from V and 6 bases from J, leaving 9 bases between. Germline assignment: CDR1 SGDLS and CDR2 YYNGEE. The CDR3 loop spans 12 amino acids. The CDR3 DNA sequence: TGTGCCAGCAGCGCCCTCGGCGCTGAAGCTTTCTTT. This sequence encodes CASSALGAEAFF.

The count of this clone is one. The CDR3: CASSQDRTGGYTF. Here the CDR3 DNA reads TGTGCCAGCAGCCAAGATCGGACAGGGGGCTACACCTTC. The J gene is TRBJ1-2, the V gene TRBV14, with 8 bases aligning to TRBD1. The V gene's germline CDR1 is SGHDN and CDR2 FVKESK. Unmatched junction bases numbered 2, after V lost 0 bases and J lost 8 bases. The CDR3 consists of 13 residues.

The J gene is TRBJ2-4, the V gene TRBV18, with D perhaps being TRBD1 or TRBD2 (5 bases each). Germline CDR1 reads KGHSH; CDR2 reads LQKENI. The CDR3 is 14 residues long. Trimming stripped 6 bases from V and 7 bases from J, with 16 bases between. The CDR3 reads CASSPLLGDNIQYF. The CDR3 DNA reads as TGTGCCAGCTCTCCCCTATTGGGGGACAACATTCAGTACTTC.

This clone has a handful of counts. The V call is TRBV10-1, the J call TRBJ2-2; 7 nucleotides align to TRBD1. J was trimmed by 0 bases and V by 5 bases; bases with no gene match: 3. This CDR3 region has 15 residues. Germline V gene data show CDR1 as WNHNN and CDR2 as SYGVQD (reference sequence). The CDR3 bases are TGCGCCAGCAGTACCGGGACAGCGAACACCGGGGAGCTGTTTTTT. Protein: CASSTGTANTGELFF.

V gene TRBV19 combines with J gene TRBJ2-2; the D gene is possibly TRBD1 (6 bases). Germline V lookup: CDR1 LNHDA, CDR2 SQIVND (reference sequence). The V end was cut by 3 bases, the J end by 3 bases, with 11 bases between. The CDR3 covers 15 residues. The CDR3 region has the DNA TGTGCCAGTAGTATGTCAGGGGTAGACACCGGGGAGCTGTTTTTT. This translates into CASSMSGVDTGELFF.

The V and J genes are TRBV4-3 and TRBJ2-3; D remains unclear. Germline V gene sequence: CDR1 LGHNA, CDR2 YSLEER. Deletions cut 4 bases from V and 2 bases from J, with 22 bases between. This CDR3 has 18 residues. The CDR3 nucleotides read TGCGCCAGCAGCCGCGAAGCTGGGCTAGGTCCAAACACAGATACGCAGTATTTT. It specifies CASSREAGLGPNTDTQYF.

Written as DNA, the CDR3 is TGTGCCAGTAGTATATCACCTTCGGGGCCCCAGCATTTT. It is translated as CASSISPSGPQHF. V is TRBV19 and J is TRBJ1-5, with no clear D. The germline gives CDR1 LNHDA, CDR2 SQIVND (reference sequence). The CDR3 has 13 amino acids. V was trimmed by 2 bases and J by 9 bases, leaving 11 bases between them.

Comments on this clone: The junction shows a germline mismatch at one end, possibly a read error. This rearrangement joins TRBV13 to TRBJ1-1; 9 nucleotides align to TRBD1. Germline assignment: CDR1 PRHDT and CDR2 FYEKMQ (reference sequence). The CDR3 runs to 16 residues. The CDR3: CASRLAGTGKNTEAFF. The CDR3 bases are TGTGCCAGCAGATTAGCCGGGACAGGGAAGAACACTGAAGCTTTCTTT.